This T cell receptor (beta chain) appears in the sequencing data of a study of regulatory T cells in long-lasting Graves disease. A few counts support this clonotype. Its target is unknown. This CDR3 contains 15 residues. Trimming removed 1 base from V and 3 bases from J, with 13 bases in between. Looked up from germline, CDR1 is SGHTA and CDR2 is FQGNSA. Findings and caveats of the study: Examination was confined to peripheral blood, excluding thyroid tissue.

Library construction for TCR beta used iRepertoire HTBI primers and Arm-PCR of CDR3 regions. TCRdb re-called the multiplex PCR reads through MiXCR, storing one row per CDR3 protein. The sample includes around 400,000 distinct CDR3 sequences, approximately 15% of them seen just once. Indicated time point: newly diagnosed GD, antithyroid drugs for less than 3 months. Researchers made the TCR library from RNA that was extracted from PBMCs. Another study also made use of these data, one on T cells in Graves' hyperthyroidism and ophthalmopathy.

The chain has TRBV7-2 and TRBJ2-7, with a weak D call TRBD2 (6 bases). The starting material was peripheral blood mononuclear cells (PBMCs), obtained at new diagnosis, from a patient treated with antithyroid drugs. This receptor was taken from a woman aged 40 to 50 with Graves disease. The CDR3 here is CASSLDNGGFYEQYF. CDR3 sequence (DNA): TGTGCCAGCAGCTTAGACAATGGGGGGTTCTACGAGCAGTACTTC.